This T cell receptor (beta chain) was captured by sequencing in a study of T cell responses to AZD1222 COVID-19 vaccine. About this clone: Its antigen remains unknown.

V was shortened by 5 bases and J by 0 bases, with 14 bases between the two germline ends. The CDR3 has 16 residues. Germline loops: CDR1 MNHEY, CDR2 SMNVEV (reference sequence). Measured with immunoSEQ multiplex PCR; TCRdb has only the in-frame clones, and not every one. This sample has some 150,000 clones, with 70% to 90% found just once. General study points: Within unmutated variant regions lay the reported targets of nearly half of spike-specific TCRs.

The chain uses TRBV27 and TRBJ1-5; TRBD1 might be the D (6 bases). The sample was peripheral blood, taken on day 0 of AZD1222 vaccination. The origin of this receptor is an adult in good health. The CDR3 sequence: CASSKYGQLSNQPQHF. Here the CDR3 DNA reads TGTGCCAGCAGTAAATACGGACAGCTTAGCAATCAGCCCCAGCATTTT.